The 26 T cell receptor beta chains below come from one sample, sequenced in a study of blood T cell repertoires in COVID-19. Produced via immunoSEQ multiplex PCR; TCRdb's table is partial and in-frame only. The sample has about 350,000 clones, about 90% seen once. Sequencing input: PBMCs or T cells enriched from blood (not recorded which). The source is a woman under 40 who had recovered from COVID-19.

The rearrangement links TRBV10-2 to TRBJ2-7, with a possible D match to TRBD2 (5 bases). Germline CDR1 and CDR2: WSHSY and SAAADI. The CDR3 totals 16 residues. V was clipped by 6 bases and J by 5 bases, with 23 bases between them. The CDR3 DNA reads TGCGCCAGCAGGGAAGTATTGGTACTAGGCGGCGACGAGCAGTACTTC. It yields the protein CASREVLVLGGDEQYF.

V gene TRBV5-1 combines with J gene TRBJ2-5; 14 bases map to TRBD2. Germline-derived CDR1 and CDR2 are SGHRS and YFSETQ. The V and J ends lost 1 base and 1 base, in that order; junction bases with no gene match: 6. This CDR3 contains 18 residues. The CDR3 spells CASSLYRTSGGIQETQYF. CDR3 DNA sequence: TGCGCCAGCAGCTTGTATCGGACTAGCGGGGGGATCCAAGAGACCCAGTACTTC.

J is TRBJ1-1 and V is TRBV7-9; D unresolved. Trimming removed 4 bases from V and 12 bases from J, with 15 bases in between. Germline CDR1 is SEHNR and CDR2 is FQNEAQ (reference sequence). The CDR3 has 12 residues. The CDR3 is CASSSQGSRSFF. DNA of the CDR3: TGTGCCAGCAGCTCCCAAGGGAGTCGATCTTTCTTT.

This rearrangement joins TRBV10-1 to TRBJ2-5; D is unresolved. Germline CDR1 reads WNHNN; CDR2 reads SYGVQD (reference sequence). The V and J ends lost 5 bases and 2 bases respectively, with 6 bases between them. The CDR3 spans 12 residues. This chain's CDR3 is CASSRGQETQYF. In DNA, the CDR3 is TGCGCCAGCAGTAGAGGTCAAGAGACCCAGTACTTC.

This chain links TRBV27 with TRBJ1-3, with a possible D match to TRBD1 (6 bases). CDR1 and CDR2 (germline): MNHEY, SMNVEV (reference sequence). This CDR3 has 21 amino acids. V shed 5 bases and J shed 4 bases, with 33 bases lying between them. For the CDR3, the DNA is TGTGCCAGCAGTCCAAACCCTCTCGCTGGACAGCCCGGTAGGTCCGGAAACACCATATATTTT. Protein product: CASSPNPLAGQPGRSGNTIYF.

V gene TRBV5-1 combines with J gene TRBJ2-3, with D possibly being TRBD1 (6 bases). CDR1 SGHRS and CDR2 YFSETQ come from the germline V gene. Trimming pared 4 bases from V and 1 base from J, leaving 10 bases between. CDR3 size: 14 residues. In nucleotides, the CDR3 is TGCGCCAGCAGCGGGGGCCGGGGCACAGATACGCAGTATTTT. Amino acid sequence: CASSGGRGTDTQYF.

The chain joins TRBV14 to TRBJ1-1; no firm D call. Germline V gives CDR1 SGHDN, CDR2 FVKESK. The CDR3 runs 11 residues. The V gene lost 3 bases and the J gene lost 4 bases, with 3 bases spanning the gap. The CDR3 reads CASSQATEAFF. The CDR3 bases are TGTGCCAGCAGCCAGGCCACTGAAGCTTTCTTT. The whole variable domain, remainder taken from reference TRBV14 and TRBJ1-1, is EAGVTQFPSHSVIEKGQTVTLRCDPISGHDNLYWYRRVMGKEIKFLLHFVKESKQDESGMPNNRFLAERTGGTYSTLKVQPAELEDSGVYFCASSQATEAFFGQGTRLTVV.

This clone appeared a single time. The J gene is TRBJ1-1, the V gene TRBV2; 7 bases are a match to TRBD1. The CDR3 sequence is 15 residues long. The ends lost 7 bases at V and 2 bases at J; junction bases unmatched: 10. CDR1 is SNHLY and CDR2 is FYNNEI in the germline V gene. CDR3 nucleotide sequence: TGTGCCAGCAACCTACAGGGGAGCCTAAACACTGAAGCTTTCTTT. Encoded protein: CASNLQGSLNTEAFF. The full variable domain, in which reference TRBV2 and TRBJ1-1 provide the parts outside the CDR3, is EPEVTQTPSHQVTQMGQEVILRCVPISNHLYFYWYRQILGQKVEFLVSFYNNEISEKSEIFDDQFSVERPDGSNFTLKIRSTKLEDSAMYFCASNLQGSLNTEAFFGQGTRLTVV.

The rearrangement links TRBV24-1 to TRBJ2-2; D gene unclear. With 9 bases removed from V and 6 bases from J, the gap between germline ends came to 10 bases. The CDR3 runs to 12 residues. Germline V gene data show CDR1 as KGHDR and CDR2 as SFDVKD. CDR3 bases: TGTGCCACCGAAGACGGGTCCGGGGAGCTGTTTTTT. The encoded protein is CATEDGSGELFF.

The chain employs TRBV6-1 and TRBJ2-2, with D perhaps TRBD2 (5 bases). Germline CDR1 reads MNHNS; CDR2 reads SASEGT. The length of the CDR3 is 16 residues. Trimming left V 0 bases short and J 7 bases short, with 15 bases between. CDR3 DNA: TGTGCCAGCAGTGAAGCTGGTAACAGTCGGGGCGGGGAGCTGTTTTTT. It encodes CASSEAGNSRGGELFF.

DNA of the CDR3: TGTGCCAGTAGTACGACAGGGGGACAAGAGACCCAGTACTTC. It specifies CASSTTGGQETQYF. The rearrangement joins TRBV19 to TRBJ2-5, with 9 bases matching TRBD1. The CDR3 runs to 14 residues. The germline V gene encodes CDR1 LNHDA and CDR2 SQIVND (reference sequence). The V segment lost 4 bases and the J segment 2 bases; nucleotides outside the gene matches: 2.

The V gene is TRBV6-1, the J gene TRBJ1-6; 8 bases match TRBD1. Losses at the gene ends were 2 bases for V and 4 bases for J; bases not matched to a gene: 7. The CDR3 is made up of 17 amino acids. The V gene's germline CDR1 is MNHNS and CDR2 SASEGT. In nucleotides, the CDR3 is TGTGCCAGCAGTGAAAGGAGACAGGGGTTTTATAATTCACCCCTCCACTTT. Translating it yields CASSERRQGFYNSPLHF.

The chain uses TRBV7-2 and TRBJ2-3; possibly TRBD2 for D (5 bases). From germline, CDR1 is SGHTA and CDR2 FQGNSA. V lost 1 base and J lost 1, with 9 bases in between. The CDR3 is 15 amino acids. CDR3 sequence: CASSLGGSGTDTQYF. The CDR3 DNA follows: TGTGCCAGCAGCTTAGGGGGTAGCGGCACAGATACGCAGTATTTT.

The CDR3 bases are TGTGCCAGTAGTATGGCGCTAGCGGGAACTAGCACAGATACGCAGTATTTT. It is translated as CASSMALAGTSTDTQYF. This chain links TRBV19 with TRBJ2-3; 9 bases match TRBD2. This CDR3 has 17 amino acids. The V gene's germline CDR1 is LNHDA and CDR2 SQIVND (reference sequence). Losses at the gene ends were 3 bases for V and 0 bases for J; bases not matched to a gene: 7.

This chain links TRBV20-1 with TRBJ2-5; no reliable D call. Germline CDR1 is DFQATT and CDR2 is SNEGSKA (reference sequence). The CDR3 has 13 residues. Trimming shortened V by 3 bases and J by 2 bases, and 10 bases separated the two germline ends. For the CDR3, the DNA is TGCAGTGCTAGTTCCGAGGCTCAAGAGACCCAGTACTTC. This gives the protein CSASSEAQETQYF.

The chain is built from TRBV4-1 and TRBJ2-3; 9 bases agree with TRBD2. Germline V gene data show CDR1 as MGHRA and CDR2 as YSYEKL. The trim removed 0 bases at V and 7 bases at J, leaving 11 bases unmatched. This CDR3 contains 17 residues. The CDR3 spells CASSQDISGGPANTQYF. The CDR3 DNA is TGCGCCAGCAGCCAAGATATTAGCGGGGGCCCCGCGAATACGCAGTATTTT.

The chain uses TRBV7-6 and TRBJ2-4, with 8 bases matching TRBD2. After removal of 3 bases from V and 7 bases from J, the junction contained 8 bases not matched to a gene. In germline, CDR1 is SGHVS, CDR2 FNYEAQ. The CDR3 spans 15 residues. For the CDR3, the DNA is TGTGCCAGCAGCTTTGGCGGGGGGACTGAGAACATTCAGTACTTC. It translates to CASSFGGGTENIQYF.

The V gene is TRBV28, the J gene TRBJ1-3; 8 nucleotides line up with TRBD1. From germline, CDR1 is MDHEN and CDR2 SYDVKM. V trimming: 5 bases; J trimming: 0 bases; junction bases outside the gene matches: 3. This CDR3 has 15 amino acids. As DNA, the CDR3 is TGTGCCAGCAGTCGGGGACAGGCCTCTGGAAACACCATATATTTT. Translating gives CASSRGQASGNTIYF.

The J gene is TRBJ2-7, the V gene TRBV10-1, with D perhaps matching TRBD1 (5 bases). The V and J ends lost 5 bases and 2 bases respectively, with 16 bases between them. The length of the CDR3 is 15 residues. Germline V gene lookup returns CDR1 WNHNN and CDR2 SYGVQD (reference sequence). The CDR3 loop is CASSHLSTGPYEQYF. DNA of the CDR3: TGCGCCAGCAGTCACCTCAGTACAGGCCCCTACGAGCAGTACTTC.

This clone was counted once. This chain joins TRBV4-2 and TRBJ1-5; D unclear. Trimming removed 0 bases from V and 3 bases from J, with 9 bases in between. This CDR3 has 15 residues. The germline V gene has CDR1 LGHNA and CDR2 YNFKEQ. The CDR3 is CASSQDGMHNQPQHF. As DNA, the CDR3 is TGTGCCAGCAGCCAAGACGGGATGCACAATCAGCCCCAGCATTTT.

The chain couples TRBV7-9 to TRBJ1-2, with a tentative D call TRBD1 (5 bases). The CDR3 runs to 15 residues. V lost 1 base to trimming and J lost 1 base, with 10 bases between them. The germline gives CDR1 SEHNR, CDR2 FQNEAQ (reference sequence). The CDR3 region is CASSLDFQGNYGYTF. The CDR3 coding sequence is TGTGCCAGCAGCTTAGATTTTCAGGGTAACTATGGCTACACCTTC.

The chain joins TRBV6-5 to TRBJ1-2, with D perhaps TRBD1 (6 bases). The V gene's germline CDR1 is MNHEY and CDR2 SVGAGI. V gave up 6 bases and J gave up 6 bases, with 17 bases separating them. This CDR3 spans 14 amino acids. The CDR3 here is CASSLKNPGDGYTF. CDR3 coding DNA: TGTGCCAGCAGCTTGAAGAACCCAGGGGATGGCTACACCTTC.

The rearrangement links TRBV5-4 to TRBJ1-2; the match to TRBD1 covers 7 bases. CDR3 size: 13 residues. Germline V gene lookup returns CDR1 SGHNT and CDR2 YYREEE (reference sequence). Germline trimming cut 4 bases from V and 4 bases from J; bases unmatched to any gene: 4. The CDR3 region has the DNA TGTGCCAGCAGCCTAGGACAGGTCTATGGCTACACCTTC. It is translated as CASSLGQVYGYTF.

The CDR3 protein is CASSQRLAGPKPPYEQYF. The CDR3 bases are TGTGCCAGCAGCCAACGGCTAGCGGGGCCTAAACCACCCTACGAGCAGTACTTC. The chain carries TRBV3-1 (or the pseudogene TRBV3-2) and TRBJ2-7; 9 bases fit TRBD2. The CDR3 runs 18 residues. V dropped 2 bases and J dropped 2; count of bases not matched to a gene: 13. The germline gives CDR1 LGHDT, CDR2 YNNKEL (reference sequence).

The V gene is TRBV19, the J gene TRBJ1-2, with D maybe TRBD1 (5 bases). Trimming took 1 base from V and 2 from J, leaving 11 bases between them. This CDR3 contains 15 residues. Germline CDR1 is LNHDA and CDR2 is SQIVND (reference sequence). This CDR3 reads CASSIVGGGNYGYTF. CDR3 sequence (DNA): TGTGCCAGTAGTATAGTCGGGGGAGGGAACTATGGCTACACCTTC. The variable domain in full, completed from reference TRBV19 and TRBJ1-2, reads DGGITQSPKYLFRKEGQNVTLSCEQNLNHDAMYWYRQDPGQGLRLIYYSQIVNDFQKGDIAEGYSVSREKKESFPLTVTSAQKNPTAFYLCASSIVGGGNYGYTFGSGTRLTVV.

The V call is TRBV5-1, the J call TRBJ1-2, with TRBD1 identical over 8 bases. There are 17 residues in the CDR3. Trimming at V came to 2 bases and at J to 7 bases, leaving 16 bases not matched to a gene. From germline, CDR1 is SGHRS and CDR2 YFSETQ. CDR3 region: CASSLGQGGYSGSGYTF. In nucleotides, the CDR3 is TGCGCCAGCAGCTTAGGACAGGGAGGTTACTCCGGCTCTGGCTACACCTTC. Full variable domain (missing parts from reference TRBV5-1 and TRBJ1-2): KAGVTQTPRYLIKTRGQQVTLSCSPISGHRSVSWYQQTPGQGLQFLFEYFSETQRNKGNFPGRFSGRQFSNSRSEMNVSTLELGDSALYLCASSLGQGGYSGSGYTFGSGTRLTVV.